These T cell receptor beta chains were read from a single sample in a study of T cell changes during pregnancy in multiple sclerosis. Measured with immunoSEQ multiplex PCR; TCRdb has only the in-frame clones, and not every one. The sample lists about 39,000 clones, 90% to 95% occurring once. Specimen: CD4+ T cells from peripheral blood mononuclear cells, collected after pregnancy. The receptors were sampled from a female donor with multiple sclerosis, enrolled in a pregnancy study. The CDR3 runs from the conserved cysteine through the conserved F or W. The D gene is left open where the match is weak. Rows give clone size only sometimes, using once, few, many, or a class for an expanded clone.

CASSLGTENYEQYF | TGTGCCAGCAGCTTAGGCACAGAGAATTACGAGCAGTACTTC | TRBJ2-7 | TRBV11-3 | NA | NA
CASSLTGIETGQDSNQPQHF | TGTGCCAGCAGCTTAACGGGGATTGAAACGGGACAGGACAGCAATCAGCCCCAGCATTTT | TRBJ1-5 | TRBV7-3 | NA | TRBD1
CASSLSAGAYNEQFF | TGTGCCAGCAGTTTGTCAGCGGGGGCATACAATGAGCAGTTCTTC | TRBJ2-1 | TRBV6-6 | NA | TRBD2
CASSLISNTGELFF | TGTGCCAGCAGTCTTATTTCGAACACCGGGGAGCTGTTTTTT | TRBJ2-2 | TRBV27 | NA | NA
CASFLDLSGEQFF | TGTGCCAGCTTCCTGGACCTAAGCGGTGAGCAGTTCTTC | TRBJ2-1 | TRBV2 | NA | NA
CASSVRTGWLNTEAFF | TGTGCCAGCAGTGTGCGGACAGGGTGGTTGAACACTGAAGCTTTCTTT | TRBJ1-1 | TRBV2 | NA | TRBD1
CASSPRTGVSYEQYF | TGTGCCAGCTCACCACGGACAGGGGTTTCCTACGAGCAGTACTTC | TRBJ2-7 | TRBV18 | NA | TRBD1
CATSTAGPYEQYF | TGTGCCACCAGCACCGCGGGCCCCTACGAGCAGTACTTC | TRBJ2-7 | TRBV15 | NA | NA
CASSSTTRQGRTYGYTF | TGTGCCAGCAGCTCGACCACTCGACAGGGACGAACCTATGGCTACACCTTC | TRBJ1-2 | TRBV13 | NA | TRBD1
CASSQPAGARETQYF | TGCGCCAGCAGCCAGCCAGCAGGGGCACGGGAGACCCAGTACTTC | TRBJ2-5 | TRBV4-1 | NA | NA
CAQSAGGTYEQYF | TGTGCCCAGTCGGCGGGGGGGACCTACGAGCAGTACTTC | TRBJ2-7 | TRBV30 | NA | TRBD2
CASNSGWGYTF | TGTGCCAGCAACTCAGGCTGGGGCTACACCTTC | TRBJ1-2 | TRBV11-2 | once | NA
CASRQGRPSLANYGYTF | TGTGCCAGCAGACAGGGGAGGCCCTCTTTGGCTAACTATGGCTACACCTTC | TRBJ1-2 | TRBV4-2 | NA | TRBD1
CASSGSGYTGELFF | TGTGCCAGCAGTGGGAGCGGGTACACCGGGGAGCTGTTTTTT | TRBJ2-2 | TRBV4-2 | NA | NA
CASSIVRGLSTDTQYF | TGCGCCAGCAGCATCGTCCGAGGGCTTAGCACAGATACGCAGTATTTT | TRBJ2-3 | TRBV5-1 | NA | NA
CASSYPGGRAITDTQYF | TGTGCCAGCAGCTACCCGGGGGGCAGGGCCATCACAGATACGCAGTATTTT | TRBJ2-3 | TRBV5-6 | NA | NA
CSVEVAGLTDTQYF | TGCAGCGTTGAGGTAGCGGGACTGACAGATACGCAGTATTTT | TRBJ2-3 | TRBV29-1 | NA | TRBD2
CASSWWGPGRNQPQHF | TGTGCCAGCAGCTGGTGGGGTCCAGGGCGCAATCAGCCCCAGCATTTT | TRBJ1-5 | TRBV5-6 | NA | NA
CASTGQLDYGYTF | TGTGCCAGTACCGGTCAGCTAGACTATGGCTACACCTTC | TRBJ1-2 | TRBV19 | NA | NA
CASSVDQGADTQYF | TGTGCCAGCAGCGTAGACCAGGGTGCAGATACGCAGTATTTT | TRBJ2-3 | TRBV9 | NA | NA
CASSYARTGFSGELFF | TGTGCCAGCAGTTACGCTCGGACAGGGTTTTCCGGGGAGCTGTTTTTT | TRBJ2-2 | TRBV6-5 | few | TRBD1
CASSTRAGQLYNEQFF | TGTGCCAGCAGCACTAGGGCGGGACAGCTATACAATGAGCAGTTCTTC | TRBJ2-1 | TRBV7-9 | NA | NA